The sequence of this T cell receptor beta chain was determined in a study of patients and donors after allogeneic stem cell transplantation. From the RT-PCR reads, TCRdb called clonotypes with MiXCR, one entry per CDR3 protein. In the table there are some 960,000 distinct CDR3 sequences, roughly 18% of which are singletons. In its sample, this clonotype was seen a few times. The V and J ends lost 4 bases and 3 bases, in that order; junction bases with no gene match: 14. CDR1 is SGHTA and CDR2 is FQGNSA in the germline V gene. This CDR3 is built from 17 residues. This receptor was obtained from a human donor who was either an allogeneic HSCT recipient or a stem cell or donor lymphocyte infusion donor (not recorded which). It is not recorded whose cells these are; they may come from a transplant donor. This chain uses TRBV7-2 with TRBJ2-7, with 8 nucleotides matching TRBD2. The sequencing input was blood, either unsorted or a sorted T cell fraction (not recorded which). For the CDR3, the DNA is TGTGCCAGCAGCTCCCATGCGTGGCGGGAGGTGCTCTACGAGCAGTACTTC. It codes for CASSSHAWREVLYEQYF.